Below, one T cell receptor beta chain is given with its context. The V end was cut by 4 bases, the J end by 3 bases, with 16 bases between. Germline CDR1 reads MNHEY; CDR2 reads SVGEGT. CDR3 length: 15 residues. The data originate from a study of blood T cell repertoires in COVID-19. Study overall: Collection of acute and convalescent COVID-19 samples took place in the United States, Italy and Spain. Sources were T cells, B-cell-depleted T cells, or PBMCs; the material itself was cDNA or gDNA.

In the original workflow: It was from reference gene primer amplification that nucleated cell counts were estimated. Only in-frame clones appear in the TCRdb table, and some are missing; sequencing was by immunoSEQ multiplex PCR. That table furnishes V, J and clone size, whereas the DNA furnished D and trimming. This table has under 250,000 clones, roughly 90% appearing once. The sequence was obtained from a woman aged 60 to 75 with acute or convalescent COVID-19. What was sequenced was peripheral blood. The genes are TRBV6-2 or TRBV6-3 and TRBJ2-7; TRBD1 is a possible D gene (8 bases). CDR3 in amino acids: CASSSRTGRVYEQYF. In DNA form, the CDR3 reads TGTGCCAGCAGTTCACGGACAGGGAGGGTCTACGAGCAGTACTTC.